The entry below gives a single TCR beta chain sequence along with its context. The antigen remains unidentified. The data were obtained in a study of CD8+CD57+ T cells in acquired aplastic anemia. The study profiled TCR beta VDJ and CDR3 using genomic DNA as template. TCRdb used MiXCR to reprocess the reads, holding one entry per CDR3 protein. Among 250,000 or so distinct CDR3 sequences listed, approximately 45% were seen once. Study results and caveats: Patients shared approximately 30 CD8+ CDR3 sequences with controls.

Individuals selected for sequencing had exhibited CD8+CD57+ cell expansion on flow cytometry. With no exception, the patients had severe acquired aplastic anemia. Patients were therapy-naive when their blood was sampled. Trimming took 4 bases from V and 0 from J, leaving 4 bases between them. Per germline, CDR1 SGHTA and CDR2 FQGTGA. The CDR3 is 14 amino acids. The sequenced sample consisted of sorted CD4+, CD8+, or CD8+CD57+ T cells (not recorded which) from PBMCs. This chain uses TRBV7-3 with TRBJ2-6, with D unresolved. The receptor was isolated from a human donor with aplastic anemia. The CDR3 DNA follows: TGTGCCAGCAGCTCCGACTCTGGGGCCAACGTCCTGACTTTC. Its translation: CASSSDSGANVLTF.